The present T cell receptor (beta chain) was sequenced within a study of blood T cell repertoires in COVID-19. Per the study methods: The authors estimated nucleated cell counts from reference gene primer amplification. Repertoires were generated with immunoSEQ multiplex PCR, while TCRdb's copy carries only in-frame clones and drops some. The DNA was the basis for D and trimming; V, J and clone size are from that table. The sample consists of approximately 170,000 clones, 80% to 90% of them appearing once. This CDR3 region has 11 residues. CDR1 is DFQATT and CDR2 is SNEGSKA in the germline V gene (reference sequence). This clone was counted only a few times.

This receptor was identified in a man aged 25 to 40 with acute or convalescent COVID-19. This rearrangement joins TRBV20-1 to TRBJ1-1; tentative D call: TRBD1 (5 bases). Sequenced: peripheral blood. CDR3 residues: CSLDRPGGAFF. The CDR3 DNA is TGCAGCCTCGACAGACCCGGGGGGGCTTTCTTT.